This T cell receptor beta chain was retrieved from a study of vaccination effects on CD4 cells after COVID-19. Overall study findings and caveats: A shortage of convalescent patients and an absence of early post-infection timepoints characterized the study.

The method was immunoSEQ multiplex PCR; TCRdb's version includes in-frame clones alone and lacks a portion of them. This table holds 70,000 or so clones, around 72% found once. Comments on this clone: What it binds is not known.

The germline V gene encodes CDR1 SGHNT and CDR2 YYREEE (reference sequence). CDR3 size: 17 residues. The V and J ends lost 2 bases and 6 bases, in that order; junction bases with no gene match: 9. Before sequencing, viral peptide pools were used by the ViraFEST assay to expand antigen-specific CD4+ T cells. Researchers isolated CD4+ T cells once roughly nine days of culture had elapsed. The person had a PCR-confirmed SARS-CoV-2 infection during March to December 2020. The sample here was CD4+ T cells from PBMCs cultured with HIV peptides, taken before COVID-19 vaccination. Indicated subset: HIV-1 Nef peptide pool negative control/reference culture. This receptor was taken from a human donor who had a prior SARS-CoV-2 infection. The chain employs TRBV5-4 and TRBJ1-5; 12 nucleotides line up with TRBD1. The chain's CDR3 is CASSFGGGQGAAQPQHF. The CDR3 DNA reads as TGTGCCAGCAGCTTCGGGGGGGGACAGGGGGCGGCTCAGCCCCAGCATTTT.